The T cell receptor beta chain described here comes from a study of human T cells and chemical hapten exposure (dated by TCRdb to the early 2020s). About the study as a whole: For sensitization, 2% DPC in acetone was applied to a roughly 2 cm by roughly 2 cm area of upper inner arm skin. Peripheral blood TCR repertoire changes were tracked in vivo in alopecia patients during primary and secondary sensitization to the hapten diphenylcyclopropenone (DPC). Blood samples were taken from patients before sensitization (week 0) and at 2, 6 and about 24 weeks after DPC sensitization. Patch testing was done on the upper back using Finn chambers containing 0.01% DPC, and results were scored after 6 days according to International Contact Dermatitis Research Group standards. Throughout the study period of roughly 24 weeks, patients also received therapeutic DPC doses to the scalp every week. Twenty-nine alopecia patients provided blood for TCR sequencing at one to four time points (pre-sensitization, 2, 6 and 24 weeks). Most of the patients in the cohort were female, and the cohort covered alopecia areata with under or over 50% scalp involvement, alopecia totalis and alopecia universalis. The libraries were sequenced as a pool, and the TCR yield per sample differed mostly because of small variations in library volumes within the pool. Study-wide conclusions, independent of this receptor: No change with DPC sensitization was found in the number of TCRs above 1 in 1000 frequency, and no evidence of global repertoire structure alterations was found. All patients had alopecia, a presumed autoimmune disease, so their immune response might differ from that of healthy individuals. Compared with pre-sensitization or healthy control sets, expanded TCRs formed significantly more large CDR3 similarity clusters, which is consistent with antigen-driven responses. The number of PT1 expanded TCRs positively correlated with patch test score, significant at thresholds 8, 16 and 32 but not 4. Repeated subsampling changed both the strength of the expansion versus patch-test correlation and the threshold at which that correlation became significant.

About this clonotype itself: Its antigen is not yet known. Per-base qualities were not stored, and no clone one base away is much larger.

Library preparation used RACE. TCRdb names NextSeq 500 as the instrument used. During library preparation, unique molecular identifiers were attached to individual cDNA molecules so that TCRs could be counted in a quantitative, reproducible way. From each blood RNA sample, both TCR alpha and TCR beta chains were sequenced. In the authors' own workflow: The median number of TCRs per sample was roughly 100,000, ranging from roughly 20,000 to 700,000. The Decombinator software suite was used to annotate the V, J and CDR3 of the TCR reads. To make PS versus PT1 abundance plots, every sample was subsampled to the same number of TCRs (28,000). TCRs were defined as expanded if absent before sensitization and observed at least eight times at the 2-week time point. In TCRdb, the public reads were trimmed at Q25 with fastp and aligned with MiXCR, with productive beta chains retained. Under each unique CDR3 protein, matching rows form one entry showing the most common genes and DNA. The V and J calls were determined by TCRdb, not by the authors. The sample table holds some 97,000 distinct CDR3 sequences, of which roughly 27% were seen once. The biggest ten clones account for 9% to 12% of the sample.

The sample's time point label, decoded: patch test 3, about 24 weeks after DPC sensitization. Taken with the paper, the label for treatment or condition translates to: therapeutic diphenylcyclopropenone sensitization with weekly scalp DPC. Blood at each patch-test visit was drawn before the patch test was applied. To be eligible, patients had to be aged 18 to 70, diagnosed with alopecia and judged suitable for DPC therapy, while pregnant patients were excluded. Total RNA was extracted from unfractionated whole blood that had been collected in Tempus Blood RNA tubes. From the cysteine up to the phenylalanine, the CDR3 has a length of 14 residues. Only the CDR3 portion is preserved as DNA: 42 bases, with reading frame beginning at the first base. According to the germline V gene, CDR1 reads MNHNS and CDR2 reads SASEGT. Relative to germline, V is 7 bases shorter and J is 0 bases shorter, with 7 bases between their ends.

The source material was whole blood, sampled in connection with sensitization to the hapten diphenylcyclopropenone (DPC). The rearrangement combines TRBV6-1 with TRBJ2-6; a confident D gene designation cannot be given. The receptor was derived from a middle-aged man with alopecia areata. Some clones in this sample may be carry-over from other donors' samples. The bases are TGTGCCAGCACACCGGACTCTGGGGCCAACGTCCTGACTTTC. Its product reads: CASTPDSGANVLTF.